Listed here are 28 T cell receptor beta chains from one sample, sequenced in a study of blood T cell repertoires in COVID-19. TCRdb's copy holds only in-frame clones and misses some; the assay was immunoSEQ multiplex PCR. The data hold under 350,000 clones, with 70% to 90% observed a single time. The sequencing sample was made of PBMCs or T cells enriched from blood (not recorded which). All receptors derive from a woman between 35 and 50 years old with acute COVID-19.

A few counts support this clone. The V call is TRBV28, the J call TRBJ1-5; 9 bases align to TRBD1. Germline loops: CDR1 MDHEN, CDR2 SYDVKM. V was clipped by 6 bases and J by 4 bases; unmatched bases: 4. The CDR3 totals 14 residues. CDR3 nucleotides: TGTGCCAGCAGGAAAGGACAGGGGAATCAGCCCCAGCATTTT. Its protein is CASRKGQGNQPQHF.

This clone was detected once. Its ends do not fully match the called genes, so a read error is possible. The chain joins TRBV7-7 to TRBJ2-3, with 9 bases identical to TRBD1. This CDR3 region has 15 residues. Germline CDR1 is SSHAT and CDR2 is FNYEAQ (reference sequence). The CDR3 DNA reads as TGTGCTAGCAGCCACGGGACAGGGAGCACAGATACGCAGTATTTT. Translating gives CASSHGTGSTDTQYF. The entire variable domain, with the rest obtained from reference TRBV7-7 and TRBJ2-3, is as follows: GAGVSQSPRYKVTKRGQDVTLRCDPISSHATLYWYQQALGQGPEFLTYFNYEAQPDKSGLPSDRFSAERPEGSISTLTIQRTEQRDSAMYRCASSHGTGSTDTQYFGPGTRLTVL.

V is TRBV6-5 and J is TRBJ1-2; no reliable D call. Germline values: CDR1 MNHEY, CDR2 SVGAGI. The CDR3 runs 14 residues. The ends were cut back, 2 bases at V and 1 base at J, with 8 bases in the middle. CDR3 coding DNA: TGTGCCAGCAGTTACGGCGGCTTTAACTATGGCTACACCTTC. It yields the protein CASSYGGFNYGYTF.

V usage is TRBV3-1 (or the pseudogene TRBV3-2) and J usage is TRBJ1-2; a possible D gene is TRBD1 (6 bases). Trimming cost V 0 bases and J 2 bases, with 16 bases left between them. Germline-derived CDR1 and CDR2 are LGHDT and YNNKEL (reference sequence). The CDR3 runs to 17 residues. DNA of the CDR3: TGTGCCAGCAGCCAAGATGCGACCGGGACATCGAACTATGGCTACACCTTC. Protein sequence: CASSQDATGTSNYGYTF.

The V and J genes are TRBV2 and TRBJ2-2; D perhaps matches TRBD2 (5 bases). From germline, CDR1 is SNHLY and CDR2 FYNNEI. The CDR3 length is 14 residues. V lost 8 bases to trimming and J lost 0 bases, with 10 bases between them. The CDR3 sequence: CASELEANTGELFF. As DNA, the CDR3 is TGTGCCAGCGAGCTGGAGGCGAACACCGGGGAGCTGTTTTTT.

CDR3 nucleotide sequence: TGTGCCAGCAGCTTGGAAGGGGTCCCGAAGGGCTATGGCTACACCTTC. As protein: CASSLEGVPKGYGYTF. This chain connects TRBV5-6 to TRBJ1-2, with D possibly being TRBD1 (5 bases). CDR3 size: 16 residues. CDR1 and CDR2 (germline): SGHDT, YYEEEE. The V end lost 0 bases, the J end lost 4 bases, and 16 bases lay between the germline ends. The full variable domain, in which reference TRBV5-6 and TRBJ1-2 provide the parts outside the CDR3, is DAGVTQSPTHLIKTRGQQVTLRCSPKSGHDTVSWYQQALGQGPQFIFQYYEEEERQRGNFPDRFSGHQFPNYSSELNVNALLLGDSALYLCASSLEGVPKGYGYTFGSGTRLTVV.

Only one count was recorded for this clone. This sequence joins TRBV18 and TRBJ1-5; D is possibly TRBD1 (5 bases). This CDR3 has 14 amino acids. Deletions cut 6 bases from V and 0 bases from J, with 9 bases between. Germline CDR1 KGHSH, CDR2 LQKENI. Here the CDR3 DNA reads TGTGCCAGCTCCCACGGGGGTAGCAATCAGCCCCAGCATTTT. This encodes CASSHGGSNQPQHF.

The V gene is TRBV29-1, the J gene TRBJ1-5; D ambiguous. Trimming cost V 5 bases and J 3 bases, with 14 bases left between them. Germline V gene data show CDR1 as SQVTM and CDR2 as ANQGSEA. CDR3 length equals 14 residues. The CDR3 bases are TGCAGCGTTTTCCACCGGGATCTCAATCAGCCCCAGCATTTT. Translating it yields CSVFHRDLNQPQHF.

This chain joins TRBV12-5 and TRBJ2-1; 7 nucleotides agree with TRBD1. Germline CDR1 and CDR2: LGHNT and FRNRAP. The junction had 7 bases not matched to a gene; V was cut back by 0 bases and J by 8 bases. The CDR3 covers 15 residues. The CDR3, as DNA: TGTGCTAGTGGTTTGGTATTGGGACAGATCCATGAGCAGTTCTTC. It is translated as CASGLVLGQIHEQFF.

The V call is TRBV27, the J call TRBJ1-6; D possibly corresponds to TRBD1 (6 bases). The CDR3 loop spans 15 amino acids. The germline gives CDR1 MNHEY, CDR2 SMNVEV (reference sequence). Trimming stripped 5 bases from V and 9 bases from J, with 17 bases between. The DNA for the CDR3 is TGTGCCAGCAGTGTGCTGGGGGGGGCTGGTTCACCCCTCCACTTT. Its protein product is CASSVLGGAGSPLHF.

CDR3 DNA: TGCGCCAGCAGCTGGGAAAGCGGAGTTGAAGCTTTCTTT. Translating gives CASSWESGVEAFF. The chain has TRBV5-1 and TRBJ1-1; D is unclear. The CDR3 is 13 amino acids. Trimming left V 3 bases short and J 7 bases short, with 13 bases between. Germline CDR1 and CDR2: SGHRS and YFSETQ.

V and J are TRBV5-1 and TRBJ2-3; D uncertain. Germline V lookup: CDR1 SGHRS, CDR2 YFSETQ. V gave up 0 bases and J gave up 4 bases, with 12 bases separating them. This CDR3 has 15 amino acids. The CDR3 spells CASSLDFKSADTQYF. The CDR3 nucleotides are TGCGCCAGCAGCTTGGACTTCAAATCCGCAGATACGCAGTATTTT.

This chain uses TRBV19 with TRBJ2-1, with TRBD2 as a possible D gene (5 bases). Trimming left V 9 bases short and J 3 bases short, with 12 bases between. The CDR3 is made up of 13 amino acids. Germline CDR1 reads LNHDA; CDR2 reads SQIVND (reference sequence). CDR3 loop: CAREPRDYNEQFF. The DNA of the CDR3 is TGTGCCAGAGAACCCCGGGACTACAATGAGCAGTTCTTC.

The chain has TRBV25-1 and TRBJ1-4; tentative D call: TRBD1 (6 bases). The V and J ends lost 6 bases and 4 bases respectively, with 15 bases between them. The CDR3 runs to 15 residues. Germline CDR1 and CDR2: MGHDK and SYGVNS. As DNA, the CDR3 is TGTGCCAGCAGGGACGGGGCAGGGGTTAATGAAAAACTGTTTTTT. Translated, it gives CASRDGAGVNEKLFF. Filled out from reference TRBV25-1 and TRBJ1-4, the complete variable domain reads EADIYQTPRYLVIGTGKKITLECSQTMGHDKMYWYQQDPGMELHLIHYSYGVNSTEKGDLSSESTVSRIRTEHFPLTLESARPSHTSQYLCASRDGAGVNEKLFFGSGTQLSVL.

V gene TRBV19 combines with J gene TRBJ2-2, with 9 bases aligning to TRBD2. V lost 4 bases and J lost 1; bases outside the gene matches: 1. Germline assignment: CDR1 LNHDA and CDR2 SQIVND (reference sequence). This CDR3 has 15 amino acids. The CDR3 here is CASSKLAGNTGELFF. In nucleotides, the CDR3 is TGTGCCAGTAGTAAACTAGCGGGGAACACCGGGGAGCTGTTTTTT.

The rearrangement uses TRBV6-2 or TRBV6-3 and TRBJ2-1; D is unresolved. CDR1 MNHEY and CDR2 SVGEGT come from the germline V gene. Trimming shortened V by 0 bases and J by 6 bases, and 6 bases separated the two germline ends. The CDR3 is 13 residues long. The CDR3 DNA sequence: TGTGCCAGCAGTTACTCGAGTAGCAATGAGCAGTTCTTC. It specifies CASSYSSSNEQFF.

In this sample, this clone turned up a few times. The chain joins TRBV24-1 to TRBJ2-1; D perhaps matches TRBD1 (6 bases). Trimming took off 8 bases at V and 8 bases at J, with 18 bases between the two ends. This CDR3 spans 14 amino acids. From germline, CDR1 is KGHDR and CDR2 SFDVKD. The CDR3 sequence: CATTNKQGVDEQFF. For the CDR3, the DNA is TGTGCCACCACAAACAAACAGGGTGTGGATGAGCAGTTCTTC.

The rearrangement joins TRBV11-1 to TRBJ2-7, with 7 bases lining up with TRBD1. Germline trimming cut 3 bases from V and 4 bases from J; bases unmatched to any gene: 3. The CDR3 sequence is 13 residues long. CDR1 is SGHAT and CDR2 is FQDESV in the germline V gene (reference sequence). CDR3 in DNA: TGTGCCAGCAGCTTGGGACAGAGTTACGAGCAGTACTTC. This codes for CASSLGQSYEQYF.

The J gene is TRBJ2-1, the V gene TRBV9, with 10 bases matching TRBD2. After removal of 3 bases from V and 0 bases from J, the junction contained 21 bases not matched to a gene. Germline CDR1 and CDR2: SGDLS and YYNGEE. The CDR3 spans 22 residues. The CDR3 DNA reads TGTGCCAGCAGCGCTCACTGGAATCTAGCGGGGGCACTTAAGAGCTCCTACAATGAGCAGTTCTTC. Its translation is CASSAHWNLAGALKSSYNEQFF.

V usage is TRBV7-2 and J usage is TRBJ1-4; 8 bases are shared with TRBD1. CDR1 is SGHTA, CDR2 FQGNSA, per germline. The CDR3 spans 16 residues. After removal of 6 bases from V and 0 bases from J, the junction contained 6 bases not matched to a gene. DNA of the CDR3: TGTGCCAGCAGTCCAGGGGGCCTTGCAACTAATGAAAAACTGTTTTTT. Translation gives CASSPGGLATNEKLFF.

V is TRBV18 and J is TRBJ2-7, with D hard to call. The CDR3 has 13 residues. The germline V gene encodes CDR1 KGHSH and CDR2 LQKENI. V lost 0 bases to trimming and J lost 7 bases, with 10 bases between them. As DNA, the CDR3 is TGTGCCAGCTCACCACCCCTACGGAGTGAGCAGTACTTC. Translating gives CASSPPLRSEQYF. Complete variable domain (other parts from reference TRBV18 and TRBJ2-7): NAGVMQNPRHLVRRRGQEARLRCSPMKGHSHVYWYRQLPEEGLKFMVYLQKENIIDESGMPKERFSAEFPKEGPSILRIQQVVRGDSAAYFCASSPPLRSEQYFGPGTRLTVT.

This sequence joins TRBV18 and TRBJ1-2; 7 bases map to TRBD1. Germline CDR1 and CDR2: KGHSH and LQKENI. CDR3 length equals 15 residues. The V gene end was trimmed by 5 bases and the J gene end by 5 bases; junction bases not matched to a gene: 11. This CDR3 is CASSSQSGQFYGYTF. Written as DNA, the CDR3 is TGTGCCAGCTCATCACAATCGGGACAGTTTTATGGCTACACCTTC.

This clone has more than one count but fewer than ten. The chain employs TRBV18 and TRBJ2-7, with D possibly being TRBD1 (5 bases). Trimming stripped 4 bases from V and 5 bases from J, with 6 bases between. This CDR3 comprises 11 residues. Per germline, CDR1 KGHSH and CDR2 LQKENI. The CDR3: CASSQGDEQYF. DNA of the CDR3: TGTGCCAGCTCACAAGGGGACGAGCAGTACTTC.

The CDR3 protein is CASTTGLNTGELFF. The CDR3 region has the DNA TGTGCCAGCACCACAGGGCTGAACACCGGGGAGCTGTTTTTT. V usage is TRBV28 and J usage is TRBJ2-2; tentatively, D is TRBD1 (6 bases). Germline CDR1 and CDR2: MDHEN and SYDVKM. With 7 bases removed from V and 1 base from J, the gap between germline ends came to 10 bases. The CDR3 extends over 14 amino acids.

The rearrangement links TRBV3-1 (or the pseudogene TRBV3-2) to TRBJ2-5; TRBD1 aligns across 10 bases. Germline-derived CDR1 and CDR2 are LGHDT and YNNKEL (reference sequence). CDR3 size: 15 residues. J gave up 4 bases and V 2 bases, and 4 bases lay outside the gene matches. The CDR3 DNA reads as TGTGCCAGCAGCCAAATGACAGGGGGCAGAGAGACCCAGTACTTC. Its protein product is CASSQMTGGRETQYF.

The chain carries TRBV19 and TRBJ1-4; TRBD1 aligns across 7 bases. V dropped 3 bases and J dropped 11; count of bases not matched to a gene: 9. The CDR3 contains 14 residues. Germline lookup yields CDR1 LNHDA and CDR2 SQIVND (reference sequence). CDR3 in amino acids: CASSISDREGKLFF. The CDR3 DNA reads as TGTGCCAGTAGTATTTCAGACAGGGAAGGTAAACTGTTTTTT.

V gene TRBV5-1 combines with J gene TRBJ2-3; TRBD2 might be the D (5 bases). This CDR3 comprises 16 residues. V was shortened by 2 bases and J by 2 bases, with 15 bases between the two germline ends. Germline CDR1 reads SGHRS; CDR2 reads YFSETQ. The CDR3 DNA is TGCGCCAGCAGCTTATTAGGAGGCGCGGCCACAGATACGCAGTATTTT. It codes for CASSLLGGAATDTQYF. Complete variable domain (other parts from reference TRBV5-1 and TRBJ2-3): KAGVTQTPRYLIKTRGQQVTLSCSPISGHRSVSWYQQTPGQGLQFLFEYFSETQRNKGNFPGRFSGRQFSNSRSEMNVSTLELGDSALYLCASSLLGGAATDTQYFGPGTRLTVL.

V usage is TRBV16 and J usage is TRBJ1-4, with D possibly TRBD1 on 5 matching bases. V shed 4 bases and J shed 8 bases, with 17 bases lying between them. The CDR3 is made up of 15 amino acids. Per germline, CDR1 KGHSY and CDR2 FQNENV. The CDR3 region has the DNA TGTGCCAGCAGCCGAATAGCAGGGTATTCGGAAAAACTGTTTTTT. It is translated as CASSRIAGYSEKLFF.